The clone carrying this T cell receptor beta chain was seen more than once but under ten times. Its antigen is not known. The data originate from a study of response to subunit inactivated influenza vaccine. TCRdb processed the RT-PCR reads anew with MiXCR; each CDR3 protein has one entry. The data show about 580,000 distinct CDR3 sequences, 11% to 15% seen once. The CDR3 extends over 17 amino acids. Per germline, CDR1 MNHEY and CDR2 SVGAGI. V was clipped by 4 bases and J by 5 bases; unmatched bases: 13. Study-level results: Each seasonal flu vaccination may recruit only limited new T cells, authors suggested.

The origin of this receptor is a man between 45 and 60 years old who received an inactivated influenza vaccine. V is TRBV6-5 and J is TRBJ1-5; 8 bases line up with TRBD1. Material: PBMCs from blood, obtained about 12 days after vaccination. This CDR3 reads CASSWRVQGGPHQPQHF. The CDR3, as DNA: TGTGCCAGCAGTTGGAGGGTACAGGGGGGACCCCATCAGCCCCAGCATTTT.